Listed here are 9 T cell receptor beta chains from one sample, sequenced in a study of neurological immune-mediated disorders. From the 5' RACE reads, TCRdb called clonotypes with MiXCR, one entry per CDR3 protein. The table records 39,000 or so distinct CDR3 sequences, 2% to 3% of them present only once. The sample taken for sequencing was PBMCs. These receptors all stem from a man between 25 and 39 years old with multiple sclerosis.

In this sample, this clonotype turned up a few times. This chain uses TRBV20-1 with TRBJ1-2, with unresolved D. The V gene's germline CDR1 is DFQATT and CDR2 SNEGSKA (reference sequence). The CDR3 is 12 amino acids. V lost 3 bases to trimming and J lost 7 bases, with 12 bases between them. The CDR3 is CSASEGAGGYTF. In nucleotides, the CDR3 is TGCAGTGCTAGTGAGGGCGCTGGTGGCTACACCTTC.

This clonotype was recorded many times. V gene TRBV20-1 combines with J gene TRBJ2-7, with D possibly TRBD2 on 6 matching bases. Trimming cost V 3 bases and J 5 bases, with 8 bases left between them. Germline CDR1 DFQATT, CDR2 SNEGSKA (reference sequence). CDR3 length: 11 amino acids. CDR3 in amino acids: CSASRRDEQYF. For the CDR3, the DNA is TGCAGTGCTAGTAGGAGGGACGAGCAGTACTTC.

This clonotype was counted many times. This chain uses TRBV20-1 with TRBJ2-1; 7 bases agree with TRBD2. The CDR3 is 17 residues long. Looked up from germline, CDR1 is DFQATT and CDR2 is SNEGSKA (reference sequence). V was clipped by 0 bases and J by 7 bases; unmatched bases: 15. The CDR3 reads CSARDPLREWFINEQFF. The CDR3 nucleotides are TGCAGTGCTAGAGACCCCCTGCGGGAGTGGTTTATTAATGAGCAGTTCTTC.

In its sample, this clonotype was seen many times. V is TRBV9 and J is TRBJ1-4; 8 nucleotides agree with TRBD1. After removal of 4 bases from V and 7 bases from J, the junction contained 6 bases not matched to a gene. Per germline, CDR1 SGDLS and CDR2 YYNGEE. This CDR3 has 14 amino acids. CDR3 protein: CASSPGTGGEKLFF. The CDR3 DNA reads TGTGCCAGCAGCCCCGGGACAGGAGGTGAAAAACTGTTTTTT.

This clonotype came up many times. J is TRBJ2-3 and V is TRBV5-1; D tentatively fits TRBD1 or TRBD2 (8 bases each). CDR1 and CDR2 (germline): SGHRS, YFSETQ. The ends were cut back, 5 bases at V and 1 base at J, with 17 bases in the middle. The CDR3 spans 16 residues. CDR3 sequence: CASRPGGTGGTDTQYF. The CDR3 DNA is TGCGCCAGCAGACCGGGGGGGACAGGCGGCACAGATACGCAGTATTTT.

This clonotype was observed at least ten times. The J gene is TRBJ2-1, the V gene TRBV29-1; possible D gene TRBD2, 5 bases. V was trimmed by 8 bases and J by 6 bases, leaving 14 bases between them. Germline CDR1 reads SQVTM; CDR2 reads ANQGSEA. There are 12 residues in the CDR3. CDR3 coding DNA: TGCAGCTCTGAGGGATGGGGCAATGAGCAGTTCTTC. Its translation: CSSEGWGNEQFF.

This clonotype has just a few counts. The J gene is TRBJ1-1, the V gene TRBV7-9; D is unclear. The length of the CDR3 is 16 residues. Germline assignment: CDR1 SEHNR and CDR2 FQNEAQ (reference sequence). V lost 2 bases and J lost 2, with 15 bases in between. CDR3 bases: TGTGCCAGCAGCTTAAGTGCAGCGGCGTCCAACACTGAAGCTTTCTTT. As protein: CASSLSAAASNTEAFF.

This clonotype was seen ten or more times. The V and J genes are TRBV12-3 or TRBV12-4 and TRBJ2-5; 7 bases are shared with TRBD1. V lost 6 bases and J lost 5; bases outside the gene matches: 6. The CDR3 consists of 13 residues. The CDR3 sequence: CASSRQGGETQYF. CDR3 in DNA: TGTGCCAGCAGCCGACAGGGTGGGGAGACCCAGTACTTC.

This clonotype was observed many times. The rearrangement links TRBV20-1 to TRBJ2-7; possible D gene TRBD1, 6 bases. The germline V gene has CDR1 DFQATT and CDR2 SNEGSKA (reference sequence). This CDR3 is built from 12 residues. The V end was cut by 5 bases, the J end by 2 bases, with 10 bases between. The CDR3 here is CSARRGTYEQYF. DNA for the CDR3: TGCAGTGCTCGCAGGGGCACCTACGAGCAGTACTTC.